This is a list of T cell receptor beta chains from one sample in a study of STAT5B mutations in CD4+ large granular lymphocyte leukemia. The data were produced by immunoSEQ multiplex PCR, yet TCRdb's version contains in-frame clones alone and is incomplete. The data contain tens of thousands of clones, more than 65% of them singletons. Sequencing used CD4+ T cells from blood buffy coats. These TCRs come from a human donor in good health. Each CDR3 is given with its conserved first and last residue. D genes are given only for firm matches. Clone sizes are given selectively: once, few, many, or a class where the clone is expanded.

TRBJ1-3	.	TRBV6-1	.	CASIPVSSGNTIYF	TGTGCCAGCATCCCAGTCTCCTCTGGAAACACCATATATTTT
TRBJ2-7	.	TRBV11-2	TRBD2	CASSLGGLAGGTYEQYF	TGTGCCAGCAGCTTAGGGGGGCTAGCGGGAGGGACCTACGAGCAGTACTTC
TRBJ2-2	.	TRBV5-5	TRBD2	CASSISGDGELFF	TGTGCCAGCAGCATTAGCGGGGACGGGGAGCTGTTTTTT
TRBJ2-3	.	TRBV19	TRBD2	CASSVTSGSTDTQYF	TGTGCCAGTAGTGTTACTAGCGGGAGCACAGATACGCAGTATTTT
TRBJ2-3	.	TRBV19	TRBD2	CASRSGGRTDTQYF	TGTGCCAGTAGAAGCGGGGGGCGCACAGATACGCAGTATTTT
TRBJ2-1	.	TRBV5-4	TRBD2	CASSLEAGAAYNEQFF	TGTGCCAGCAGCTTGGAGGCGGGAGCTGCCTACAATGAGCAGTTCTTC
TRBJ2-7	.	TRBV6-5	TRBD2	CASSSGTSGIKYF	TGTGCCAGCAGTTCCGGGACTAGCGGGATTAAGTACTTC
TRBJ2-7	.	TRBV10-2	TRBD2	CASSKGYPAGASYEQYF	TGCGCCAGCAGTAAGGGATACCCAGCGGGAGCCTCCTACGAGCAGTACTTC
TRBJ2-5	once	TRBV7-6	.	CASSPWPGGETQYF	TGTGCCAGCAGCCCATGGCCCGGGGGAGAGACCCAGTACTTC
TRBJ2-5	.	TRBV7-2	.	CASSPRVSKTQETQYF	TGTGCCAGCAGCCCCCGGGTCTCAAAAACCCAAGAGACCCAGTACTTC
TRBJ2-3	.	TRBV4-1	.	CASSHRTGGPSSTDTQYF	TGCGCCAGCAGCCACCGCACCGGGGGGCCGTCTAGCACAGATACGCAGTATTTT
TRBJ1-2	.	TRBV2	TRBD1	CASTEGQRGYTF	TGTGCCAGCACCGAGGGACAGAGAGGCTACACCTTC
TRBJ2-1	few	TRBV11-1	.	CASSFLQAHEQFF	TGTGCCAGCAGCTTTCTACAGGCACATGAGCAGTTCTTC
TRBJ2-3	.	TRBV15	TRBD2	CATSHKRLAGSSTDTQYF	TGTGCCACCAGCCACAAAAGACTAGCGGGGTCCTCCACAGATACGCAGTATTTT
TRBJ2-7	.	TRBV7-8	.	CASSPGHSYEQYF	TGTGCCAGCAGCCCCGGACACTCCTACGAGCAGTACTTC
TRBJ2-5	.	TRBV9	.	CASSVVQGLQETQYF	TGTGCCAGCAGCGTAGTCCAGGGTTTGCAAGAGACCCAGTACTTC
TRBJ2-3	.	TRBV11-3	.	CASSLGGDTQYF	TGTGCCAGCAGCTTAGGTGGCGATACGCAGTATTTT
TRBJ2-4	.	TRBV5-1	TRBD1	CASSLVDRKNIQYF	TGCGCCAGCAGCTTGGTGGACAGGAAAAACATTCAGTACTTC
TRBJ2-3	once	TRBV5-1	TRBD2	CASSLEAGGVDTQYF	TGCGCCAGCAGCTTGGAAGCGGGAGGGGTAGATACGCAGTATTTT
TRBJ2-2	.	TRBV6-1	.	CASSINSGGELFF	TGTGCCAGCAGTATTAACTCGGGCGGGGAGCTGTTTTTT
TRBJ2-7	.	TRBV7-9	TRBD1	CASSYGTGDEQYF	TGTGCCAGCAGCTACGGGACAGGGGACGAGCAGTACTTC
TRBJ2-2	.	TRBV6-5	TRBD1	CAIYRGTGELFF	TGTGCCATTTACAGGGGCACCGGGGAGCTGTTTTTT
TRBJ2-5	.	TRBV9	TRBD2	CASSRGTSGGEETQYF	TGTGCCAGCAGCCGAGGGACTAGCGGGGGTGAAGAGACCCAGTACTTC
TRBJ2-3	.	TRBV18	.	CASSPRSGEADTQYF	TGTGCCAGCTCACCACGCTCAGGGGAGGCAGATACGCAGTATTTT
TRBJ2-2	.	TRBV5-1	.	CASSTRDTGIAGELFF	TGCGCCAGCAGCACCCGGGACACCGGGATCGCCGGGGAGCTGTTTTTT
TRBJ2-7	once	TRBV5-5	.	CASSLGQGGFYEQYF	TGTGCCAGCAGCTTGGGGCAGGGCGGTTTCTACGAGCAGTACTTC
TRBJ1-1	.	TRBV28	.	CASSLYTEAFF	TGTGCCAGCAGTCTTTACACTGAAGCTTTCTTT
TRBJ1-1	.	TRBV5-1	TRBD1	CASFRDRGGLTEAFF	TGCGCCAGCTTTCGGGACAGGGGGGGTTTGACTGAAGCTTTCTTT
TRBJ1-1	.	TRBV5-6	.	CASSLTRVTEAFF	TGTGCCAGCAGCTTGACCAGAGTCACTGAAGCTTTCTTT
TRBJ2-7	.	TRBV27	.	CASRDTYEQYF	TGTGCCAGCCGGGACACCTACGAGCAGTACTTC
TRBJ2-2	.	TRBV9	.	CASSFMGTGELFF	TGTGCCAGCAGCTTTATGGGGACCGGGGAGCTGTTTTTT
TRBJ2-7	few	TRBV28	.	CATDVGGVTYEQYF	TGTGCCACTGACGTGGGCGGGGTGACCTACGAGCAGTACTTC
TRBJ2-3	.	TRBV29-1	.	CSVVEVDTQYF	TGCAGCGTCGTCGAAGTAGATACGCAGTATTTT
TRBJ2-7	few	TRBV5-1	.	CASTRGDSYEQYF	TGCGCCAGCACGAGAGGGGACTCCTACGAGCAGTACTTC
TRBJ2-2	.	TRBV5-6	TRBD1	CASRGAGTVNTGELFF	TGTGCCAGCAGAGGCGCCGGGACAGTGAACACCGGGGAGCTGTTTTTT
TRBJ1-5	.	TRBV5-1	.	CASSLGGYNQPQHF	TGCGCCAGCAGCTTGGGCGGCTACAATCAGCCCCAGCATTTT
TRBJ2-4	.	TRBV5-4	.	CASSLAGALGIQYF	TGTGCCAGCAGCTTGGCCGGTGCCCTGGGCATTCAGTACTTC
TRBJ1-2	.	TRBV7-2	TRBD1	CASSLGSFWTGMYGYTF	TGTGCCAGCAGCTTAGGTTCGTTTTGGACAGGGATGTATGGCTACACCTTC
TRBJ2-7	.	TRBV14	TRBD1	CASKKNDRGWYEQYF	TGTGCCAGCAAAAAAAATGACAGGGGGTGGTACGAGCAGTACTTC
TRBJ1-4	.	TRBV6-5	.	CASSRVQGGEKLFF	TGTGCCAGCAGCCGAGTACAGGGTGGGGAAAAACTGTTTTTT
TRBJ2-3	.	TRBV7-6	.	CASSLVGQSTDTQYF	TGTGCCAGCAGCTTAGTTGGACAAAGCACAGATACGCAGTATTTT
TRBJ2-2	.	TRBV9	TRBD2	CASSAGGSINTGELFF	TGTGCCAGCAGCGCCGGGGGGAGCATTAACACCGGGGAGCTGTTTTTT
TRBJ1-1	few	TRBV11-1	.	CASSLRRTEAFF	TGTGCCAGCAGTTTAAGACGCACTGAAGCTTTCTTT
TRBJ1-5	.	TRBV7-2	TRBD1	CASSRTGFNNQPQHF	TGTGCCAGCAGCCGGACAGGGTTTAACAATCAGCCCCAGCATTTT
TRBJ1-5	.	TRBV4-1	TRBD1	CASSQDGFYRTGGDQPQHF	TGCGCCAGCAGCCAAGATGGCTTTTATAGGACAGGCGGGGATCAGCCCCAGCATTTT
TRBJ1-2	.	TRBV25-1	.	CASSRTRGEGYTF	TGTGCCAGCAGTCGGACCCGTGGTGAGGGCTACACCTTC